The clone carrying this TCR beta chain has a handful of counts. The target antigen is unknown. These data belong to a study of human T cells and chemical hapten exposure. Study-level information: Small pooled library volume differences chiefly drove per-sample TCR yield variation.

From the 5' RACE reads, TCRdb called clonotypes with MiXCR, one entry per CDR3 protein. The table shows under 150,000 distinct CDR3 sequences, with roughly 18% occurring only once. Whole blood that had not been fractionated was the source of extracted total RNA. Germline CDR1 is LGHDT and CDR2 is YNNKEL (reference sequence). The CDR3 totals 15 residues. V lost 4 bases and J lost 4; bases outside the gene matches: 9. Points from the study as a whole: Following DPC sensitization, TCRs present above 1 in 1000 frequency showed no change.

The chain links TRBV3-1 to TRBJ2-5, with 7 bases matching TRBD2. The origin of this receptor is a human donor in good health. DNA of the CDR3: TGTGCCAGCAGCCTAAGGGAGGGCGTCGGAGAGACCCAGTACTTC. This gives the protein CASSLREGVGETQYF.